Following are 23 T cell receptor beta chains from one sample sequenced in a study of vaccination and CD4 T cells after COVID-19. No antigen is known for these receptors. Regarding treatment: roughly 11-day PBMC culture with coronavirus spike peptide pools or control peptides (ViraFEST assay). Oncomine TCR Beta short-read sequencing was applied to DNA from cultured CD4+ T cells. TCRdb reanalysed the PCR reads using MiXCR and keeps one entry per CDR3 protein. This table holds about 24,000 distinct CDR3 sequences, less than 80% found once. Sample: CD4+ T cells from blood, cultured in vitro. These receptors all come from a human donor who had recovered from COVID-19.

The chain recombines TRBV20-1 with TRBJ1-2; maybe TRBD1 (5 bases). There are 15 residues in the CDR3. Per germline, CDR1 DFQATT and CDR2 SNEGSKA (reference sequence). Trimming shortened V by 4 bases and J by 7 bases, and 22 bases separated the two germline ends. The CDR3 loop is CSAMGPPSQSGGYTF. The DNA for the CDR3 is TGCAGTGCTATGGGACCCCCTTCCCAGTCGGGTGGCTACACCTTC.

J is TRBJ2-5 and V is TRBV6-1; a possible D gene is TRBD1 (6 bases). This CDR3 spans 16 amino acids. V lost 4 bases and J lost 6, with 21 bases in between. CDR1 MNHNS and CDR2 SASEGT come from the germline V gene. CDR3 protein: CASSGKGTRASKTQYF. The CDR3 DNA sequence: TGTGCCAGCAGTGGGAAAGGGACAAGGGCCTCGAAGACCCAGTACTTC.

V usage is TRBV7-2 and J usage is TRBJ2-3, with 13 bases matching TRBD2. The ends lost 1 base at V and 2 bases at J; junction bases unmatched: 6. The germline CDR1 and CDR2 sequences are SGHTA and FQGNSA. This CDR3 region has 18 residues. CDR3 in amino acids: CASSLGLAGGPLTDTQYF. The CDR3 DNA sequence: TGTGCCAGCAGCTTAGGACTAGCGGGAGGCCCCCTCACAGATACGCAGTATTTT.

This clonotype was seen a few times. The chain joins TRBV10-3 to TRBJ1-5; no clear D gene. The germline CDR1 and CDR2 sequences are ENHRY and SYGVKD. Trimming stripped 6 bases from V and 9 bases from J, with 18 bases between. The CDR3 has 14 residues. CDR3 protein: CAISATPGEGPQHF. CDR3 coding DNA: TGTGCCATCAGCGCAACCCCGGGCGAGGGGCCCCAGCATTTT.

V is TRBV12-3 or TRBV12-4 and J is TRBJ2-5, with 8 bases aligning to TRBD2. The CDR3 totals 17 residues. V was pared by 3 bases and J by 1 base, with 10 bases of the junction left unmatched. The DNA for the CDR3 is TGTGCCAGCAGTTTCAGAGTTAGCGGGATGTCCCAAGAGACCCAGTACTTC. The encoded protein is CASSFRVSGMSQETQYF.

The rearrangement links TRBV19 to TRBJ1-2; 8 bases line up with TRBD1. Losses at the gene ends were 6 bases for V and 0 bases for J; bases not matched to a gene: 6. This CDR3 is 15 amino acids long. CDR1 and CDR2 from the germline V gene are LNHDA and SQIVND (reference sequence). The CDR3 bases are TGTGCCAGTAGCAGCCGACAGGGGTCTAACTATGGCTACACCTTC. Amino acid sequence: CASSSRQGSNYGYTF.

The rearrangement uses TRBV6-1 and TRBJ2-6; 12 bases map to TRBD1. The length of the CDR3 is 21 residues. CDR1 and CDR2 (germline): MNHNS, SASEGT. V lost 5 bases and J lost 0; bases outside the gene matches: 14. Here the CDR3 reads CASSRTRGTGGAGSGANVLTF. In DNA, the CDR3 is TGTGCCAGCAGTCGCACCCGGGGGACAGGGGGCGCGGGCTCTGGGGCCAACGTCCTGACTTTC.

This clonotype has a single count. This chain connects TRBV7-8 to TRBJ1-2, with 9 bases fitting TRBD1. This CDR3 spans 15 amino acids. Germline trimming cut 5 bases from V and 6 bases from J; bases unmatched to any gene: 10. The germline CDR1 and CDR2 sequences are SGHVS and FQNEAQ. CDR3 coding DNA: TGTGCCAGCAGCCTAAGACAGGGGGATGCACATGGCTACACCTTC. Its translation is CASSLRQGDAHGYTF. The entire variable domain, with the rest obtained from reference TRBV7-8 and TRBJ1-2, is as follows: GAGVSQSPRYKVAKRGQDVALRCDPISGHVSLFWYQQALGQGPEFLTYFQNEAQLDKSGLPSDRFFAERPEGSVSTLKIQRTQQEDSAVYLCASSLRQGDAHGYTFGSGTRLTVV.

This chain links TRBV28 with TRBJ1-1; D unresolved. The V end lost 7 bases, the J end lost 7 bases, and 16 bases lay between the germline ends. Germline V CDR1 and CDR2: MDHEN, SYDVKM. The CDR3 is 13 amino acids. Here the CDR3 DNA reads TGTGCCAGCACCGCCTCGGTGGCACGTGAAGCTTTCTTT. Protein: CASTASVAREAFF. Using reference TRBV28 and TRBJ1-1 for the parts outside the CDR3, the full variable domain is DVKVTQSSRYLVKRTGEKVFLECVQDMDHENMFWYRQDPGLGLRLIYFSYDVKMKEKGDIPEGYSVSREKKERFSLILESASTNQTSMYLCASTASVAREAFFGQGTRLTVV.

The CDR3 loop is CASSEFGGAKNIQYF. CDR3 nucleotide sequence: TGTGCCAGCAGTGAATTCGGCGGAGCCAAAAACATTCAGTACTTC. V usage is TRBV2 and J usage is TRBJ2-4; unclear D gene. CDR1 and CDR2 (germline): SNHLY, FYNNEI. This CDR3 is 15 amino acids long. V was pared by 2 bases and J by 0 bases, with 8 bases between.

V is TRBV21-1 and J is TRBJ1-2. TRBV21-1 is reported as a pseudogene. There are 17 residues in the CDR3. CDR3 in amino acids: CASSKARGPRDNYGYTF. CDR3 sequence (DNA): TGTGCCAGCAGCAAAGCGAGGGGCCCTCGGGATAACTATGGCTACACCTTC.

This clonotype was detected only a few times. The chain has TRBV7-2 and TRBJ1-2; 7 bases fit TRBD1. Per germline, CDR1 SGHTA and CDR2 FQGNSA. V lost 0 bases and J lost 7; bases outside the gene matches: 8. The CDR3 totals 15 residues. In DNA, the CDR3 is TGTGCCAGCAGCTTAGCGGTCACAGGGGAGCTTGGCTACACCTTC. The encoded protein is CASSLAVTGELGYTF.

This chain uses TRBV12-5 with TRBJ2-2, with a tentative D call TRBD2 (5 bases). The CDR3 extends over 15 amino acids. V was trimmed by 2 bases and J by 2 bases, leaving 9 bases between them. Per the germline V gene, CDR1 is LGHNT and CDR2 is FRNRAP. CDR3 nucleotides: TGTGCTAGTGGTTTGTACCGGGGAAACACCGGGGAGCTGTTTTTT. Its translation is CASGLYRGNTGELFF.

This clonotype has a handful of counts. The V and J genes are TRBV19 and TRBJ1-2; TRBD1 matches at 7 bases. Germline V CDR1 and CDR2: LNHDA, SQIVND (reference sequence). The CDR3 is 12 amino acids. With V trimmed by 10 bases and J by 4 bases, 6 bases remained unmatched. CDR3 nucleotides: TGTGCCACCGCGGACAGGCTCTATGGCTACACCTTC. Its translation: CATADRLYGYTF.

This chain connects TRBV19 to TRBJ2-5, with 10 bases identical to TRBD2. CDR3 size: 18 residues. Germline values: CDR1 LNHDA, CDR2 SQIVND (reference sequence). Trimming at V came to 4 bases and at J to 4 bases, leaving 15 bases not matched to a gene. CDR3 in amino acids: CASSTALGLAGVAETQYF. The CDR3 DNA reads as TGTGCCAGTAGTACGGCTCTGGGGCTAGCGGGAGTTGCAGAGACCCAGTACTTC.

This CDR3 reads CSARTGGARTEAFF. In nucleotides, the CDR3 is TGCAGTGCTCGGACAGGGGGCGCGAGGACTGAAGCTTTCTTT. J is TRBJ1-1 and V is TRBV20-1, with 11 bases identical to TRBD1. The junction had 7 bases not matched to a gene; V was cut back by 5 bases and J by 5 bases. The germline gives CDR1 DFQATT, CDR2 SNEGSKA (reference sequence). The length of the CDR3 is 14 residues.

This clonotype is large by share. The genes are TRBV7-2 and TRBJ1-6, with D possibly being TRBD1 (6 bases). There are 16 residues in the CDR3. CDR1 SGHTA and CDR2 FQGNSA come from the germline V gene. The V end was cut by 5 bases, the J end by 5 bases, with 16 bases between. CDR3 nucleotides: TGTGCCAGCAGCATCCAGACCCGGGGGCATAATTCACCCCTCCACTTT. It is translated as CASSIQTRGHNSPLHF. Supplemented by reference TRBV7-2 and TRBJ1-6, the full variable domain reads GAGVSQSPSNKVTEKGKDVELRCDPISGHTALYWYRQSLGQGLEFLIYFQGNSAPDKSGLPSDRFSAERTGGSVSTLTIQRTQQEDSAVYLCASSIQTRGHNSPLHFGNGTRLTVT.

The chain is built from TRBV27 and TRBJ2-1; no clear D. Trimming removed 10 bases from V and 5 bases from J, with 12 bases in between. The CDR3 extends over 12 amino acids. CDR1 is MNHEY and CDR2 is SMNVEV in the germline V gene (reference sequence). CDR3 coding DNA: TGTGCCACGAGGACGTTGAACAATGAGCAGTTCTTC. Translating gives CATRTLNNEQFF.

The V and J genes are TRBV7-2 and TRBJ2-5; 10 nucleotides align to TRBD1. V was pared by 1 base and J by 6 bases, with 11 bases of the junction left unmatched. The CDR3 extends over 17 amino acids. Germline V gives CDR1 SGHTA, CDR2 FQGNSA. The CDR3 DNA reads as TGTGCCAGCAGCTTAGGGGGAATAGGGACAGGGGAAAAGACCCAGTACTTC. Residues: CASSLGGIGTGEKTQYF.

This chain connects TRBV6-1 to TRBJ2-5; D not resolved. This CDR3 is built from 13 residues. V was pared by 0 bases and J by 0 bases, with 2 bases between. Looked up from germline, CDR1 is MNHNS and CDR2 is SASEGT. CDR3 nucleotide sequence: TGTGCCAGCAGTGAAGCTTACCAAGAGACCCAGTACTTC. Translated, it gives CASSEAYQETQYF.

The chain carries TRBV19 and TRBJ2-7, with 7 bases matching TRBD2. CDR1 and CDR2 from the germline V gene are LNHDA and SQIVND (reference sequence). The V and J ends lost 9 bases and 5 bases, in that order; junction bases with no gene match: 19. CDR3 length equals 16 residues. CDR3 DNA sequence: TGTGCCAGCCAACCCACCCCCTCGGGAGGCAGACACGAGCAGTACTTC. It specifies CASQPTPSGGRHEQYF.

Regarding this clonotype: The junction shows a germline mismatch at one end, possibly a read error. The genes are TRBV27 and TRBJ1-1; D ambiguous. The CDR3 length is 15 residues. Germline V gene sequence: CDR1 MNHEY, CDR2 SMNVEV (reference sequence). The DNA for the CDR3 is TGTGCCAGCAGTCCGACCCGGGCCAGGTACACTGGAGCTTTCTTT. Translating it yields CASSPTRARYTGAFF.

V and J are TRBV4-1 and TRBJ1-6; D possibly corresponds to TRBD1 (5 bases). The germline gives CDR1 MGHRA, CDR2 YSYEKL. This CDR3 region has 22 residues. Trimming took 4 bases from V and 6 from J, leaving 34 bases between them. Here the CDR3 DNA reads TGCGCCAGCAGCCCTCCTCGCGGGCCCGGGACCTCAACAGAGGGTATTAATTCACCCCTCCACTTT. Protein product: CASSPPRGPGTSTEGINSPLHF.